This T cell receptor beta chain was identified in a study of T cell repertoires in cytomegalovirus infection. On the study more broadly: Public signatures in TCR beta pointed to CMV infection and matching HLA type. Study results and limitations: The ex vivo response was dominated by HLA-C-restricted CMV-specific TCR beta clonotypes. Identification of carriers of CMV plus the relevant HLA was performed using cumulative public TCR beta family frequency.

TCRdb used MiXCR to reprocess the reads, holding one entry per CDR3 protein. The sample lists about a million distinct CDR3 sequences; approximately 31% were seen once. The germline CDR1 and CDR2 sequences are SGHTA and FQGNSA. The ends were cut back, 5 bases at V and 0 bases at J, with 19 bases in the middle. This CDR3 has 17 residues. This clonotype was detected many times. Its target is unknown. This TCR derives from a human donor in good health (CMV status not recorded). Some clones in this sample may be carry-over from other donors' samples. This chain joins TRBV7-2 and TRBJ1-2; tentatively, D is TRBD1 (6 bases). This specimen was cultured CD8+ T cells from PBMCs, taken from culture after CMV antigen stimulation. The CDR3 loop reads CASSPEQGRFSNYGYTF. The DNA for the CDR3 is TGTGCCAGCAGCCCCGAGCAGGGGCGCTTTTCTAACTATGGCTACACCTTC.